Below, 10 T cell receptor beta chains from the same sample are listed, as sequenced in a study of vaccination effects on CD4 cells after COVID-19. These receptors are not linked to any known antigen. Produced via immunoSEQ multiplex PCR; TCRdb's table is partial and in-frame only. The table includes about 55,000 clones, more than 60% detected once. Sequencing in the ViraFEST assay came after antigen-specific CD4+ T cells had been expanded with viral peptide pools, which were used to stimulate PBMC. Following 10 days of culture, CD4+ T cells were isolated. People in the vaccine group had not been infected with SARS-CoV-2 before, and their nucleocapsid antibodies were negative. Sequences were derived from CD4+ T cells from PBMCs cultured with SARS-CoV-2 spike peptides, sampled before COVID-19 vaccination. These receptors all stem from a human donor who received a COVID-19 vaccine.

This chain links TRBV6-5 with TRBJ2-1; D unresolved. Between the trimmed V and J ends, which lost 6 bases and 0 bases, there was a span of 12 bases. Germline V gene lookup returns CDR1 MNHEY and CDR2 SVGAGI. The CDR3 contains 15 residues. CDR3: CASRATVSSYNEQFF. The CDR3 coding sequence is TGTGCCAGCAGGGCTACAGTGAGCTCCTACAATGAGCAGTTCTTC.

The chain recombines TRBV5-8 with TRBJ2-5; D possibly matches TRBD1 or TRBD2 (6 bases each). The V gene lost 1 base and the J gene lost 5 bases, with 15 bases spanning the gap. The CDR3 spans 15 residues. Germline assignment: CDR1 SGHTS and CDR2 YDEGEE. DNA for the CDR3: TGTGCCAGCAGCTTGATGGGTCAGGGGAGGGAGACCCAGTACTTC. Translating it yields CASSLMGQGRETQYF.

The chain carries TRBV3-1 (or the pseudogene TRBV3-2) and TRBJ1-1; D might be TRBD1 (6 bases). This CDR3 has 17 amino acids. CDR1 and CDR2 from the germline V gene are LGHDT and YNNKEL (reference sequence). V lost 0 bases to trimming and J lost 5 bases, with 19 bases between them. The CDR3 here is CASSQDFTGRRETEAFF. In DNA form, the CDR3 reads TGTGCCAGCAGCCAAGATTTCACAGGGAGGAGGGAAACTGAAGCTTTCTTT.

V usage is TRBV10-3 and J usage is TRBJ2-1; TRBD1 aligns across 9 bases. Losses at the gene ends were 4 bases for V and 5 bases for J; bases not matched to a gene: 6. This CDR3 is built from 15 residues. Germline V lookup: CDR1 ENHRY, CDR2 SYGVKD. DNA for the CDR3: TGTGCCATCAGTGGGGGACAGGGACCGAACAATGAGCAGTTCTTC. Translated: CAISGGQGPNNEQFF.

This clone was observed a handful of times. The J gene is TRBJ2-1, the V gene TRBV7-8; 13 bases match TRBD2. V dropped 6 bases and J dropped 8; count of bases not matched to a gene: 7. The CDR3 extends over 15 amino acids. The germline gives CDR1 SGHVS, CDR2 FQNEAQ. CDR3 region: CASRSGLAGSYEQFF. The DNA for the CDR3 is TGTGCCAGCAGATCGGGACTAGCGGGGAGCTATGAGCAGTTCTTC.

This sequence joins TRBV19 and TRBJ1-5; maybe TRBD1 (6 bases). Germline loops: CDR1 LNHDA, CDR2 SQIVND (reference sequence). Deletions cut 7 bases from V and 9 bases from J, with 25 bases between. This CDR3 is 16 amino acids long. The CDR3 DNA sequence: TGTGCCAGTACTGGCCTAAACCAGGGGACCCCAAGGCCCCAGCATTTT. This encodes CASTGLNQGTPRPQHF.

Only one count was recorded for this clone. V usage is TRBV7-2 and J usage is TRBJ1-3; D ambiguous. The ends were cut back, 1 base at V and 8 bases at J, with 9 bases in the middle. CDR3 length: 13 residues. Germline V gene lookup returns CDR1 SGHTA and CDR2 FQGNSA. The CDR3 region is CASSLVYEDTIYF. In DNA, the CDR3 is TGTGCCAGCAGCTTAGTTTACGAGGACACCATATATTTT.

This sequence joins TRBV4-2 and TRBJ2-7; 8 bases are shared with TRBD1. Germline loops: CDR1 LGHNA, CDR2 YNFKEQ. The CDR3 is 17 amino acids. Germline trimming cut 0 bases from V and 3 bases from J; bases unmatched to any gene: 10. For the CDR3, the DNA is TGTGCCAGCAGCCAAGATCTGACAGGGGTAAGAGTCTACGAGCAGTACTTC. Its translation is CASSQDLTGVRVYEQYF.

This clone showed up just once. Here the CDR3 DNA reads TGTGCCAGCAGTTCGGGGTTTCAAGCTTTCTTT. Its translation is CASSSGFQAFF. The V gene is TRBV6-2 or TRBV6-3, the J gene TRBJ1-1; D gene unclear. Germline lookup yields CDR1 MNHEY and CDR2 SVGEGT. The CDR3 has 11 residues. Trimming took 4 bases from V and 9 from J, leaving 9 bases between them.

The CDR3 loop reads CASSYSLAGGAQYF. The CDR3 nucleotides are TGTGCCAGCAGTTATAGCCTAGCGGGAGGTGCGCAGTATTTT. The genes are TRBV6-5 and TRBJ2-3; 11 bases are shared with TRBD2. The CDR3 length is 14 residues. V lost 3 bases and J lost 10; bases outside the gene matches: 6. Germline assignment: CDR1 MNHEY and CDR2 SVGAGI.